These T cell receptor beta chains were read from a single sample in a study of blood T cells in healthy people across ages. TCRdb reprocessed the 5' RACE reads via MiXCR and lists one record per CDR3 protein. The sample holds about 1.5 million distinct CDR3 sequences, 40% to 50% seen once. Material: blood. Receptor source: a woman between 18 and 29 years old in good health. Each CDR3 is given with its conserved first and last residue. Each record gives: D gene, J gene, clone size, V gene, CDR3 protein, CDR3 DNA. D genes are given only for firm matches. Clone size appears in some rows only: once, few, many, or a class for an expanded clone.

- TRBJ1-1 - TRBV20-1 CSAIRLGTEAFF TGCAGTGCTATTCGGTTGGGCACTGAAGCTTTCTTT
- TRBJ2-7 - TRBV12-3/TRBV12-4 CASSFGPPRDNEQYF TGTGCCAGCAGTTTTGGCCCCCCACGGGACAATGAGCAGTACTTC
- TRBJ2-7 once TRBV20-1 CSARGVGGYEQYF TGCAGTGCTAGAGGAGTGGGGGGCTACGAGCAGTACTTC
- TRBJ2-5 - TRBV25-1 CASSDGIPETQYF TGTGCCAGCAGTGACGGCATCCCGGAGACCCAGTACTTC
TRBD2 TRBJ2-3 - TRBV11-2 CASSFSSGTSGSTDTQYF TGTGCCAGCAGCTTCTCGTCGGGTACTAGCGGGAGTACAGATACGCAGTATTTT
- TRBJ2-4 few TRBV7-2 CASSLAGQNIQYF TGTGCCAGCAGCTTAGCAGGGCAAAACATTCAGTACTTC
- TRBJ2-3 - TRBV28 CASSLFGGTSTDTQYF TGTGCCAGCAGTTTATTCGGCGGGACGTCGACAGATACGCAGTATTTT
TRBD1 TRBJ2-7 few TRBV12-3/TRBV12-4 CASTPGTDRSYEQYF TGTGCCAGCACACCCGGGACAGACCGCTCCTACGAGCAGTACTTC
TRBD1 TRBJ2-7 - TRBV5-1 CASSSNRGDDHEQYF TGCGCCAGCAGCTCGAACAGGGGAGACGACCACGAGCAGTACTTC
TRBD2 TRBJ2-1 - TRBV24-1 CATSEPHSGSSYNEQFF TGTGCCACCAGTGAGCCCCATAGCGGGAGCTCCTACAATGAGCAGTTCTTC
- TRBJ1-6 few TRBV12-3/TRBV12-4 CASRGLYNSPLHF TGTGCCAGCAGGGGCCTATATAATTCACCCCTCCACTTT
TRBD1 TRBJ2-7 - TRBV24-1 CATSDFVRGLMYEQYF TGTGCCACCAGTGATTTCGTCAGGGGGTTAATGTACGAGCAGTACTTC
TRBD1 TRBJ1-2 - TRBV3-1 CASSQGTGGPNYGYTF TGTGCCAGCAGCCAAGGGACAGGGGGCCCCAACTATGGCTACACCTTC
TRBD2 TRBJ2-1 - TRBV5-1 CASGRGDPNNEQFF TGCGCCAGCGGGCGGGGGGACCCGAACAATGAGCAGTTCTTC
TRBD2 TRBJ2-1 many TRBV5-1 CASSGTSGGAEQFF TGCGCCAGCAGCGGGACTAGCGGGGGGGCTGAGCAGTTCTTC
TRBD2 TRBJ2-5 - TRBV25-1 CASSDGLAGRGTQYF TGTGCCAGCAGTGACGGACTAGCGGGACGGGGGACCCAGTACTTC
- TRBJ2-1 - TRBV10-1 CASSTTRGHSSYNEQFF TGCGCCAGCAGTACAACGCGGGGGCACAGCTCCTACAATGAGCAGTTCTTC